This TCR beta chain was profiled in a study of cytomegalovirus exposure and HLA in healthy donors. Broader study findings: Earlier results showed most TCR beta V segments being productive about 87% or about 30% of the time. Cytomegalovirus-associated TCR beta chains were listed, numbering roughly 150. Later analysis identified a missense DCLRE1C variant that was linked to TCR beta V- and J-gene trimming. Within the data, a cluster of highly shared sequence variants was likely a sequencing artifact.

The CDR3 runs to 14 residues. Deletions cut 2 bases from V and 4 bases from J, with 12 bases between. From germline, CDR1 is SGHRS and CDR2 YFSETQ. The primer mix had 60 Vbeta and 13 Jbeta primers. Sequencing used immunoSEQ multiplex PCR; TCRdb keeps in-frame clones, though not all of them. The sample holds about 110,000 clones, about three quarters seen once. The count of this clone is one. The antigen remains undetermined. Sequencing input: PBMCs. The receptor was derived from a woman aged 50 to 60 in good health and CMV-seropositive. The chain links TRBV5-1 to TRBJ1-1; D is ambiguous. The CDR3 spells CASSFQQRGTEAFF. The DNA of the CDR3 is TGCGCCAGCAGCTTTCAACAAAGAGGCACTGAAGCTTTCTTT.